Below are 31 T cell receptor beta chains sequenced from a single sample in a study of human T cells and chemical hapten exposure (dated by TCRdb to 2020 to 2022). Libraries were constructed by RACE. Sequencing relied on a NextSeq 500. TCRdb ran its own pipeline on the public reads, namely fastp trimming at Q25 and MiXCR clone calling, and kept in-frame beta chains. Entries that share a CDR3 protein sequence are merged under the most common genes and DNA. The sample table records some 90,000 distinct CDR3 sequences; about 8.5% of these occur just once. 2.5% to 3% of the sample goes to the ten largest clones. The time point label on this specimen signifies: pre-sensitization, week 0. The intended sense of this specimen's treatment or condition label: therapeutic diphenylcyclopropenone sensitization with weekly scalp DPC. Sequenced here: whole blood, sampled in connection with sensitization to the hapten diphenylcyclopropenone (DPC). These receptors were taken from a man between 40 and 49 years old with alopecia areata. Some clones in this sample may be carry-over from other donors' samples.

This clonotype was seen more than once but under ten times. This chain links TRBV21-1 with TRBJ2-5; no check of the table's D call, TRBD1, against the DNA was made. TRBV21-1 is a pseudogene segment. The CDR3 contains 17 residues. CDR3 loop: CASSKKVPGVRVETQYF. The CDR3 DNA reads TGTGCCAGCAGCAAAAAGGTTCCTGGAGTCAGGGTGGAGACCCAGTACTTC.

The chain uses TRBV29-1 and TRBJ2-4; a possible D gene is TRBD1 (8 bases). CDR3 length equals 16 residues. V was clipped by 0 bases and J by 6 bases, with 18 bases between them. CDR1 and CDR2 from the germline V gene are SQVTM and ANQGSEA. CDR3 loop: CSVEDPYRGRANIQYF. In DNA form, the CDR3 reads TGCAGCGTTGAAGACCCGTACAGGGGGAGGGCAAACATTCAGTACTTC. Supplemented by reference TRBV29-1 and TRBJ2-4, the full variable domain reads SAVISQKPSRDICQRGTSLTIQCQVDSQVTMMFWYRQQPGQSLTLIATANQGSEATYESGFVIDKFPISRPNLTFSTLTVSNMSPEDSSIYLCSVEDPYRGRANIQYFGAGTRLSVL.

The chain has TRBV7-2 and TRBJ2-4, with TRBD2 as a possible D gene (5 bases). Trimming removed 4 bases from V and 6 bases from J, with 19 bases in between. CDR3 length equals 16 residues. CDR1 SGHTA and CDR2 FQGNSA come from the germline V gene. CDR3 nucleotide sequence: TGTGCCAGCAGCTCAGGCCCGGGATTAGACCCAAACATTCAGTACTTC. Its protein product is CASSSGPGLDPNIQYF.

In its sample, this clonotype was seen a few times. The chain links TRBV14 to TRBJ1-3; D gene uncertain. V was pared by 1 base and J by 0 bases, with 7 bases between. From germline, CDR1 is SGHDN and CDR2 FVKESK. The CDR3 sequence is 15 residues long. This CDR3 is CASSQGARSGNTIYF. DNA of the CDR3: TGTGCCAGCAGCCAAGGAGCCCGCTCTGGAAACACCATATATTTT.

This sequence joins TRBV6-2 or TRBV6-3 and TRBJ2-1, with 10 positions matching TRBD1. CDR1 MNHEY and CDR2 SVGEGT come from the germline V gene. The CDR3 runs 14 residues. The junction had 5 bases not matched to a gene; V was cut back by 6 bases and J by 6 bases. CDR3 protein: CASSGTGVLNEQFF. CDR3 bases: TGTGCCAGCAGCGGGACAGGGGTCCTCAATGAGCAGTTCTTC.

This clonotype has a single count. The chain couples TRBV5-4 to TRBJ2-7; unclear D gene. Germline V gives CDR1 SGHNT, CDR2 YYREEE (reference sequence). This CDR3 is 12 amino acids long. V was trimmed by 2 bases and J by 7 bases, leaving 10 bases between them. The CDR3 DNA reads as TGTGCCAGCAGCTTCCCCTCTGGTGAGCAGTACTTC. As protein: CASSFPSGEQYF.

The chain recombines TRBV6-1 with TRBJ2-3, with no clear D. Germline V CDR1 and CDR2: MNHNS, SASEGT. The CDR3 has 13 residues. Trimming left V 2 bases short and J 10 bases short, with 13 bases between. The CDR3 sequence: CASSEPRTQAQYF. CDR3 bases: TGTGCCAGCAGTGAACCCAGGACCCAGGCGCAGTATTTT.

The chain uses TRBV28 and TRBJ1-1; no reliable D call. Germline assignment: CDR1 MDHEN and CDR2 SYDVKM. Trimming cost V 6 bases and J 7 bases, with 15 bases left between them. This CDR3 spans 13 amino acids. The CDR3 reads CASSPGPRNEAFF. CDR3 bases: TGTGCCAGCAGCCCTGGGCCGCGCAATGAAGCTTTCTTT.

In its sample, this clonotype was seen a few times. The chain uses TRBV3-1 and TRBJ2-1; 7 bases are a match to TRBD2. The J segment lost 0 bases and the V segment lost 3 bases, leaving 8 bases of the junction unmatched. Germline-derived CDR1 and CDR2 are LGHDT and YNNKEL (reference sequence). The CDR3 has 17 residues. CDR3: CASSHSGGGSSYNEQFF. The CDR3 DNA is TGTGCCAGCAGCCACTCGGGCGGCGGGAGCTCCTACAATGAGCAGTTCTTC.

A few counts support this clonotype. The chain joins TRBV5-1 to TRBJ1-6, with 7 bases fitting TRBD1. CDR3 size: 17 residues. V shed 4 bases, J shed 0 bases, and the junction held 7 bases outside the gene matches. Germline assignment: CDR1 SGHRS and CDR2 YFSETQ. DNA for the CDR3: TGCGCCAGCAGCGTCGGACAGGACAACTCCTATAATTCACCCCTCCACTTT. It specifies CASSVGQDNSYNSPLHF. The full variable domain, completed using reference TRBV5-1 and TRBJ1-6, is KAGVTQTPRYLIKTRGQQVTLSCSPISGHRSVSWYQQTPGQGLQFLFEYFSETQRNKGNFPGRFSGRQFSNSRSEMNVSTLELGDSALYLCASSVGQDNSYNSPLHFGNGTRLTVT.

The genes are TRBV2 and TRBJ1-5; 12 nucleotides match TRBD1. The CDR3 is 16 residues long. Germline values: CDR1 SNHLY, CDR2 FYNNEI. V dropped 7 bases and J dropped 0; count of bases not matched to a gene: 4. The CDR3 here is CASTGTGGVSNQPQHF. Here the CDR3 DNA reads TGTGCCAGCACCGGGACAGGGGGCGTTAGCAATCAGCCCCAGCATTTT.

About this clonotype itself: Relative to the germline gene, one junction end is altered; a read error may explain this. The rearrangement links TRBV29-1 to TRBJ1-1; tentative D call: TRBD1 (5 bases). Germline loops: CDR1 SQVTM, CDR2 ANQGSEA. This CDR3 contains 15 residues. The CDR3 coding sequence is TGCAGCGTTCCAATCTTGGGGGAGGATAATACTGGAGCTTTCTTT. Protein: CSVPILGEDNTGAFF.

This clonotype has more than one count but fewer than ten. The chain joins TRBV7-2 to TRBJ2-2; 9 bases match TRBD1. CDR1 SGHTA and CDR2 FQGNSA come from the germline V gene. Losses at the gene ends were 3 bases for V and 4 bases for J; bases not matched to a gene: 6. CDR3 length equals 16 residues. The CDR3 loop reads CASSFPGTGTTGELFF. CDR3 sequence (DNA): TGTGCCAGCAGCTTTCCTGGGACAGGGACCACCGGGGAGCTGTTTTTT. The variable domain in full, with the rest retrieved from reference TRBV7-2 and TRBJ2-2, is GAGVSQSPSNKVTEKGKDVELRCDPISGHTALYWYRQSLGQGLEFLIYFQGNSAPDKSGLPSDRFSAERTGGSVSTLTIQRTQQEDSAVYLCASSFPGTGTTGELFFGEGSRLTVL.

This clonotype was recorded many times. The chain links TRBV4-3 to TRBJ1-6; D is unresolved. The V end lost 5 bases, the J end lost 6 bases, and 14 bases lay between the germline ends. The CDR3 runs to 15 residues. Germline loops: CDR1 LGHNA, CDR2 YSLEER. The CDR3 region has the DNA TGCGCCAGCAGCGAAGGGCGCTTCCGTAATTCACCCCTCCACTTT. Translation: CASSEGRFRNSPLHF.

At least ten counts were recorded for this clonotype. The rearrangement joins TRBV6-5 to TRBJ2-7, with no clear D. V lost 2 bases, J lost 3 bases, and 11 bases lay in between. The germline CDR1 and CDR2 sequences are MNHEY and SVGAGI. This CDR3 spans 14 amino acids. CDR3 in DNA: TGTGCCAGCAGTTACGAGTCAGCCAGCTACGAGCAGTACTTC. Its translation: CASSYESASYEQYF.

In its sample, this clonotype was seen many times. The CDR3 loop is CSASLTGNEQFF. In DNA form, the CDR3 reads TGCAGCGCGTCCCTGACCGGGAATGAGCAGTTCTTC. The chain recombines TRBV29-1 with TRBJ2-1, with unresolved D. The CDR3 totals 12 residues. Germline V gene data show CDR1 as SQVTM and CDR2 as ANQGSEA. V lost 7 bases, J lost 7 bases, and 14 bases lay in between.

V gene TRBV20-1 combines with J gene TRBJ2-1; no definite D call. The CDR3 covers 14 residues. Germline V gene sequence: CDR1 DFQATT, CDR2 SNEGSKA (reference sequence). Trimming removed 3 bases from V and 5 bases from J, with 14 bases in between. The CDR3: CSARAPTGHNEQFF. In DNA, the CDR3 is TGCAGTGCTAGGGCCCCGACGGGCCACAATGAGCAGTTCTTC.

This clonotype was observed many times. The V call is TRBV20-1, the J call TRBJ2-1, with 8 bases identical to TRBD1. The CDR3 spans 14 residues. Germline CDR1 and CDR2: DFQATT and SNEGSKA (reference sequence). V was pared by 2 bases and J by 9 bases, with 9 bases of the junction left unmatched. CDR3 loop: CSARIHNRGTEQFF. The DNA for the CDR3 is TGCAGTGCTAGAATCCATAACAGGGGGACTGAGCAGTTCTTC.

This clonotype was recorded at least ten times. The V call is TRBV28, the J call TRBJ1-1; D call uncertain. The CDR3 totals 14 residues. Germline CDR1 and CDR2: MDHEN and SYDVKM. Trimming left V 3 bases short and J 11 bases short, with 19 bases between. The CDR3 loop is CASSFSEAIRPAFF. The CDR3 nucleotides are TGTGCCAGCAGTTTTTCGGAAGCCATAAGGCCGGCTTTCTTT.

This clonotype was recorded only once. V gene TRBV7-2 combines with J gene TRBJ1-6; D call uncertain. Germline loops: CDR1 SGHTA, CDR2 FQGNSA. The V end was cut by 7 bases, the J end by 4 bases, with 11 bases between. CDR3 length: 14 amino acids. The CDR3 DNA reads TGTGCCAGCACCGACCCTGGGTATAATTCACCCCTCCACTTT. Protein product: CASTDPGYNSPLHF.

The J gene is TRBJ2-3, the V gene TRBV20-1; 7 bases match TRBD2. The germline gives CDR1 DFQATT, CDR2 SNEGSKA (reference sequence). This CDR3 spans 13 amino acids. V gave up 8 bases and J gave up 2 bases; unmatched junction bases: 7. This chain's CDR3 is CSRREPITDTQYF. The CDR3 DNA is TGCAGTAGGCGGGAGCCCATCACAGATACGCAGTATTTT.

This clonotype was recorded once. This may be a read error: a much more frequent sequence differs by one nucleotide. The chain links TRBV3-1 to TRBJ1-5; TRBD1 matches 10 bases. The junction had 9 bases not matched to a gene; V was cut back by 3 bases and J by 4 bases. CDR3 length: 17 residues. The germline CDR1 and CDR2 sequences are LGHDT and YNNKEL (reference sequence). CDR3 loop: CASSQTTGQGDNQPQHF. The CDR3 region has the DNA TGTGCCAGCAGCCAGACTACCGGACAGGGGGATAATCAGCCCCAGCATTTT.

This clonotype was detected ten times or more. The genes are TRBV10-3 and TRBJ2-1; D not certain. The germline V gene encodes CDR1 ENHRY and CDR2 SYGVKD. This CDR3 is built from 14 residues. The V and J ends lost 4 bases and 6 bases respectively, with 13 bases between them. The CDR3 loop is CAISGVQESNEQFF. CDR3 nucleotide sequence: TGTGCCATCAGTGGCGTTCAGGAGAGCAATGAGCAGTTCTTC.

This clonotype turned up a few times. V usage is TRBV6-5 and J usage is TRBJ2-3, with 7 bases matching TRBD2. V lost 2 bases, J lost 1 base, and 6 bases stayed unmatched. The CDR3 runs to 16 residues. Germline CDR1 reads MNHEY; CDR2 reads SVGAGI. CDR3 in DNA: TGTGCCAGCAGTTACCTGTTGGCGGGGGGCACAGATACGCAGTATTTT. Protein product: CASSYLLAGGTDTQYF.

This clonotype was counted a few times. This chain connects TRBV5-4 to TRBJ2-5; the D gene is possibly TRBD1 (5 bases). The length of the CDR3 is 14 residues. Germline CDR1 and CDR2: SGHNT and YYREEE (reference sequence). The ends were cut back, 2 bases at V and 6 bases at J, with 14 bases in the middle. This CDR3 reads CASSLGVTMKTQYF. The DNA for the CDR3 is TGTGCCAGCAGCTTAGGGGTAACGATGAAGACCCAGTACTTC.

This clonotype has just a few counts. This chain connects TRBV29-1 to TRBJ2-7, with D unclear. The germline V gene has CDR1 SQVTM and CDR2 ANQGSEA. The CDR3 consists of 16 residues. The germline V and J ends were trimmed by 8 bases and 0 bases, with 23 bases remaining between them. The CDR3 region is CSPGRLDTNPSYEQYV. The CDR3 nucleotides read TGCAGCCCCGGCCGGCTAGACACCAACCCCTCCTACGAGCAGTACGTC.

The chain links TRBV10-3 to TRBJ2-7; TRBD2 aligns across 7 bases. From germline, CDR1 is ENHRY and CDR2 SYGVKD. The junction had 1 base not matched to a gene; V was cut back by 4 bases and J by 1 base. The CDR3 totals 13 residues. CDR3 nucleotide sequence: TGTGCCATCAGTGGGGGGGGATCCTACGAGCAGTACGTC. Translation: CAISGGGSYEQYV.

This clonotype was seen repeatedly, ten times or more. In DNA, the CDR3 is TGTGCTAGCCCCGGGAGCGTTACCGGGGAGCTGTTTTTT. Translated: CASPGSVTGELFF. This sequence joins TRBV7-7 and TRBJ2-2, with a tentative D call TRBD2 (6 bases). The CDR3 totals 13 residues. The germline V gene encodes CDR1 SSHAT and CDR2 FNYEAQ (reference sequence).

The CDR3 loop is CASSHRDFSDTQYF. Here the CDR3 DNA reads TGTGCCAGCAGCCACCGGGACTTTTCAGATACGCAGTATTTT. The rearrangement uses TRBV3-1 and TRBJ2-3; D perhaps matches TRBD2 (6 bases). The CDR3 is 14 amino acids. Germline CDR1 and CDR2: LGHDT and YNNKEL (reference sequence). V was clipped by 3 bases and J by 4 bases, with 11 bases between them.

This clonotype has a count of ten or more. This chain links TRBV7-2 with TRBJ1-2; maybe TRBD1 (5 bases). V lost 2 bases and J 0 bases, leaving 19 bases between the germline ends. There are 18 residues in the CDR3. Germline V gene sequence: CDR1 SGHTA, CDR2 FQGNSA. The CDR3 protein is CASSLSGAAGSSNYGYTF. The DNA of the CDR3 is TGTGCCAGCAGCTTAAGCGGGGCGGCCGGCTCTTCTAACTATGGCTACACCTTC.

The table lists this clonotype with a few counts. In DNA form, the CDR3 reads TGTGCCAGCAGCCGGACTAGCCCAGATACGCAGTATTTT. It codes for CASSRTSPDTQYF. The V gene is TRBV6-2 or TRBV6-3, the J gene TRBJ2-3; 8 bases are a match to TRBD2. The length of the CDR3 is 13 residues. Germline lookup yields CDR1 MNHEY and CDR2 SVGEGT. V lost 6 bases, J lost 4 bases, and 3 bases stayed unmatched.